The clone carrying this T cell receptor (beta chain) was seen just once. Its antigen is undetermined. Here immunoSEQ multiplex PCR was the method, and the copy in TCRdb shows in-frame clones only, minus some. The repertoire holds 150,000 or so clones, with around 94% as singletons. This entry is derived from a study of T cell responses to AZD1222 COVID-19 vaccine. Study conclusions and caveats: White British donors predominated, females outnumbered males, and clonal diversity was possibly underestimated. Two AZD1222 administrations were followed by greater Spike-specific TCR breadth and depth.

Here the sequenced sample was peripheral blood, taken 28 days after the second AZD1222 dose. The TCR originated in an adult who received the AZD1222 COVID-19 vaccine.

The CDR3 here is CASRPKISFNRYTQYF. The CDR3 nucleotides read TGTGCCAGTAGGCCGAAAATTAGTTTTAATAGGTATACGCAGTATTTT. The chain joins TRBV19 to TRBJ2-3; D is undetermined. The germline V gene encodes CDR1 LNHDA and CDR2 SQIVND (reference sequence). The CDR3 loop spans 16 amino acids. Trimming removed 6 bases from V and 7 bases from J, with 23 bases in between. The full variable domain, its missing parts supplied by reference TRBV19 and TRBJ2-3, is DGGITQSPKYLFRKEGQNVTLSCEQNLNHDAMYWYRQDPGQGLRLIYYSQIVNDFQKGDIAEGYSVSREKKESFPLTVTSAQKNPTAFYLCASRPKISFNRYTQYFGPGTRLTVL.